The clone carrying this T cell receptor (beta chain) was picked up many times. Its cognate antigen is unknown. Germline trimming cut 2 bases from V and 5 bases from J; bases unmatched to any gene: 10. The CDR3 spans 17 residues. Germline V lookup: CDR1 SGHVS, CDR2 FNYEAQ. The data were taken from a study of T cells in Graves' hyperthyroidism and ophthalmopathy. The wider study: Pretreatment peripheral blood was obtained at initial diagnosis.

Study-wide results and limits: Most clonotypes that expanded in the thyroid above 0.001 also showed up in blood. Ophthalmopathy was separated from stable hyperthyroidism by a 13 V-J model.

Amplification targeted TCR beta CDR3 regions from RNA transcripts. Researchers ran a first-round RT-PCR on the TCR CDR3 using the HTBI primer set. Each CDR3 protein gets one entry after TCRdb re-called the multiplex PCR reads with MiXCR. The table lists 640,000 or so distinct CDR3 sequences, 14% of them singletons. The source is a woman aged 18-35 years with Graves' ophthalmopathy. The sequencing input was blood. The chain recombines TRBV7-6 with TRBJ2-5; TRBD1 agrees at 11 bases. In DNA, the CDR3 is TGTGCCAGCAGCTTACAGGGACAGGGGGTCAGGGGGGAGACCCAGTACTTC. It specifies CASSLQGQGVRGETQYF.